What follows describes a single T cell receptor beta chain. Per the original data handling: Amplified reference gene primers provided the basis for estimating nucleated cell counts. Sequencing was performed with immunoSEQ multiplex PCR; in TCRdb, only in-frame clones are kept and a portion is missing. V, J and clone size were drawn from that table, and D and trimming were deduced from the DNA. This table has 150,000 to 200,000 clones, 80% to 90% appearing once. In germline, CDR1 is SGDLS, CDR2 YYNGEE. V was clipped by 5 bases and J by 4 bases, with 12 bases between them. The CDR3 extends over 14 amino acids. This sample was taken from a study of blood T cell repertoires in COVID-19. About the research overall: Donors in the United States, Italy and Spain gave samples during acute or convalescent COVID-19. T cells, B-cell-depleted T cells, or PBMCs supplied cDNA or gDNA.

This rearrangement joins TRBV9 to TRBJ2-2; tentatively, D is TRBD1 (6 bases). The TCR comes from a man between 18 and 35 years old who had recovered from COVID-19. Sequenced: peripheral blood. The CDR3 is CASSKTGVTGELFF. CDR3 DNA: TGTGCCAGCAGTAAGACAGGTGTCACCGGGGAGCTGTTTTTT.